The 5 T cell receptor beta chains listed next were all sequenced from one sample in a study of CD8 T cells in Susac syndrome. Random hexamers primed reverse transcription of about 0.5 to 1 ug RNA. MiXCR was run by TCRdb on the immunoSEQ multiplex PCR reads, yielding one entry per CDR3 protein. Seen here are about 160,000 distinct CDR3 sequences, roughly 95% observed once, and the top ten hold 0.13%. Sequencing was carried out using CD4+ T cells from PBMCs. These receptors came from a human donor in good health.

This rearrangement joins TRBV20-1 to TRBJ2-5, with a weak D call TRBD2 (5 bases). The CDR3 is 15 amino acids. Germline CDR1 and CDR2: DFQATT and SNEGSKA (reference sequence). V gave up 6 bases and J gave up 3 bases, with 20 bases separating them. In DNA form, the CDR3 reads TGCAGTGCCCTCCCGCCCACGGGATGGGAAGAGACCCAGTACTTC. Translation gives CSALPPTGWEETQYF.

This clonotype came up once. The chain combines TRBV7-9 with TRBJ1-1; tentatively, D is TRBD1 (6 bases). The length of the CDR3 is 16 residues. Germline CDR1 SEHNR, CDR2 FQNEAQ (reference sequence). Trimming cost V 1 base and J 0 bases, with 12 bases left between them. CDR3 DNA sequence: TGTGCCAGCAGCTTAGGGCAGGGGACTATGAACACTGAAGCTTTCTTT. Protein product: CASSLGQGTMNTEAFF. Variable domain in full (rest from reference TRBV7-9 and TRBJ1-1): DTGVSQNPRHKITKRGQNVTFRCDPISEHNRLYWYRQTLGQGPEFLTYFQNEAQLEKSRLLSDRFSAERPKGSFSTLEIQRTEQGDSAMYLCASSLGQGTMNTEAFFGQGTRLTVV.

This chain uses TRBV18 with TRBJ2-6, with D hard to call. Trimming shortened V by 3 bases and J by 3 bases, and 6 bases separated the two germline ends. The CDR3 has 14 amino acids. Germline V gene data show CDR1 as KGHSH and CDR2 as LQKENI. For the CDR3, the DNA is TGTGCCAGCTCACCCCCTTGTGGGGCCAACGTCCTGACTTTC. Translating it yields CASSPPCGANVLTF.

This rearrangement joins TRBV14 to TRBJ2-1; unclear D gene. V lost 0 bases and J 4 bases, leaving 7 bases between the germline ends. The CDR3 sequence is 14 residues long. The germline V gene encodes CDR1 SGHDN and CDR2 FVKESK. The CDR3 loop is CASSQDYLYNEQFF. The DNA for the CDR3 is TGTGCCAGCAGCCAAGATTACCTTTACAATGAGCAGTTCTTC.

The chain links TRBV19 to TRBJ2-5; the D gene is possibly TRBD2 (5 bases). Trimming stripped 9 bases from V and 4 bases from J, with 21 bases between. Germline V lookup: CDR1 LNHDA, CDR2 SQIVND (reference sequence). CDR3 length: 15 residues. CDR3 bases: TGTGCCAGCTCCTACGGGATTTCGGAACGAGAGACCCAGTACTTC. Its translation: CASSYGISERETQYF.